What follows are 13 T cell receptor beta chains derived from one specimen sequenced in a study of shared clonotypes between healthy human individuals. The table came from immunoSEQ multiplex PCR; TCRdb's copy has only in-frame clones and leaves some out. Seen here are fewer than 1.4 million clones, around 78% observed once, and the top ten hold 0.5% to 0.65%. Source material: memory CD4+ T cells from PBMCs. Subset noted: CD45RA-negative fraction. Receptors were obtained from a man aged 18 to 35 in good health. Some clones in this sample may be carry-over from other donors' samples.

The chain carries TRBV29-1 and TRBJ1-4; D not certain. Looked up from germline, CDR1 is SQVTM and CDR2 is ANQGSEA. Trimming took 0 bases from V and 4 from J, leaving 6 bases between them. CDR3 length: 13 amino acids. The chain's CDR3 is CSVEDESNEKLFF. The CDR3 region has the DNA TGCAGCGTTGAAGACGAAAGTAATGAAAAACTGTTTTTT.

The V call is TRBV13, the J call TRBJ2-7; D possibly corresponds to TRBD2 (6 bases). Germline V lookup: CDR1 PRHDT, CDR2 FYEKMQ (reference sequence). V was clipped by 2 bases and J by 2 bases, with 10 bases between them. The CDR3 is 14 residues long. CDR3 loop: CASSLRTTTYEQYF. CDR3 sequence (DNA): TGTGCCAGCAGCTTACGGACTACCACCTACGAGCAGTACTTC.

This clone was detected only once. The chain links TRBV5-1 to TRBJ2-7; D uncertain. Trimming stripped 4 bases from V and 2 bases from J, with 13 bases between. The CDR3 length is 14 residues. The germline V gene has CDR1 SGHRS and CDR2 YFSETQ. CDR3 loop: CASSITGPPYEQYF. Here the CDR3 DNA reads TGCGCCAGCAGCATAACGGGCCCCCCCTACGAGCAGTACTTC. Full variable domain (rest looked up from reference TRBV5-1 and TRBJ2-7): KAGVTQTPRYLIKTRGQQVTLSCSPISGHRSVSWYQQTPGQGLQFLFEYFSETQRNKGNFPGRFSGRQFSNSRSEMNVSTLELGDSALYLCASSITGPPYEQYFGPGTRLTVT.

The chain joins TRBV5-6 to TRBJ2-6; TRBD2 is a possible D gene (6 bases). CDR3 length: 19 amino acids. Trimming took 0 bases from V and 0 from J, leaving 16 bases between them. From germline, CDR1 is SGHDT and CDR2 YYEEEE. CDR3 amino acids: CASSLDRGRQFSGANVLTF. In nucleotides, the CDR3 is TGTGCCAGCAGCTTGGATCGGGGGAGACAGTTCTCTGGGGCCAACGTCCTGACTTTC.

The chain is built from TRBV19 and TRBJ1-2; 8 nucleotides line up with TRBD1. This CDR3 contains 15 residues. Germline lookup yields CDR1 LNHDA and CDR2 SQIVND (reference sequence). J lost 2 bases, V lost 3 bases, and 5 bases had no gene match. The CDR3 protein is CASSIVTGVNYGYTF. The CDR3 DNA is TGTGCCAGTAGTATCGTGACAGGGGTAAACTATGGCTACACCTTC.

The rearrangement links TRBV4-1 to TRBJ1-4; D is undetermined. V was pared by 3 bases and J by 8 bases, with 13 bases between. The CDR3 loop spans 14 amino acids. The germline gives CDR1 MGHRA, CDR2 YSYEKL. This chain's CDR3 is CASSHDTVREKLFF. In DNA form, the CDR3 reads TGCGCCAGCAGCCATGACACAGTTCGCGAAAAACTGTTTTTT.

This clone was seen once. The chain uses TRBV4-1 and TRBJ2-2; no clear D gene. CDR3 size: 16 residues. The germline V gene has CDR1 MGHRA and CDR2 YSYEKL. V was cut by 0 bases and J by 2 bases, with 10 bases left in between. The CDR3 region is CASSQDEGINTGELFF. As DNA, the CDR3 is TGCGCCAGCAGCCAAGATGAAGGGATTAACACCGGGGAGCTGTTTTTT.

The chain couples TRBV19 to TRBJ2-7, with a weak D call TRBD1 (5 bases). The germline V and J ends were trimmed by 3 bases and 3 bases, with 9 bases remaining between them. From germline, CDR1 is LNHDA and CDR2 SQIVND (reference sequence). The CDR3 is made up of 13 amino acids. The CDR3 spells CASSMRQSYEQYF. In DNA form, the CDR3 reads TGTGCCAGTAGTATGAGACAGAGCTACGAGCAGTACTTC.

At least ten counts were recorded for this clone. The chain recombines TRBV25-1 with TRBJ1-2; no reliable D call. The germline CDR1 and CDR2 sequences are MGHDK and SYGVNS. The CDR3 has 12 residues. Trimming left V 1 base short and J 4 bases short, with 4 bases between. The CDR3 region is CASSESGYGYTF. The DNA for the CDR3 is TGTGCCAGCAGTGAATCAGGCTATGGCTACACCTTC.

The V call is TRBV12-5, the J call TRBJ1-1; unclear D gene. This CDR3 is built from 12 residues. Germline loops: CDR1 LGHNT, CDR2 FRNRAP. V lost 1 base, J lost 2 bases, and 2 bases lay in between. The CDR3 DNA is TGTGCTAGTGGTTTGGCCAACACTGAAGCTTTCTTT. This encodes CASGLANTEAFF. The variable domain in full, completed from reference TRBV12-5 and TRBJ1-1, reads DARVTQTPRHKVTEMGQEVTMRCQPILGHNTVFWYRQTMMQGLELLAYFRNRAPLDDSGMPKDRFSAEMPDATLATLKIQPSEPRDSAVYFCASGLANTEAFFGQGTRLTVV.

This rearrangement joins TRBV19 to TRBJ2-7; 8 nucleotides match TRBD1. The V segment lost 2 bases and the J segment 3 bases; nucleotides outside the gene matches: 6. Looked up from germline, CDR1 is LNHDA and CDR2 is SQIVND (reference sequence). The CDR3 is 15 amino acids. The CDR3: CASSIRTGINYEQYF. CDR3 sequence (DNA): TGTGCCAGTAGTATACGGACAGGGATCAACTACGAGCAGTACTTC.

The chain joins TRBV7-6 to TRBJ1-6, with D perhaps matching TRBD1 (5 bases). V was clipped by 5 bases and J by 7 bases, with 9 bases between them. This CDR3 is built from 13 residues. CDR1 SGHVS and CDR2 FNYEAQ come from the germline V gene. Here the CDR3 reads CASSLDRNSPLHF. As DNA, the CDR3 is TGTGCCAGCAGCCTCGACAGAAATTCACCCCTCCACTTT.

This sequence joins TRBV19 and TRBJ2-3; TRBD1 is a possible D gene (5 bases). V lost 1 base to trimming and J lost 0 bases, with 11 bases between them. Per the germline V gene, CDR1 is LNHDA and CDR2 is SQIVND (reference sequence). The CDR3 spans 16 residues. Written as DNA, the CDR3 is TGTGCCAGTAGTATAGTGAAGGGGTCCAGCACAGATACGCAGTATTTT. This translates into CASSIVKGSSTDTQYF. The whole variable domain, filled in from reference TRBV19 and TRBJ2-3, reads DGGITQSPKYLFRKEGQNVTLSCEQNLNHDAMYWYRQDPGQGLRLIYYSQIVNDFQKGDIAEGYSVSREKKESFPLTVTSAQKNPTAFYLCASSIVKGSSTDTQYFGPGTRLTVL.